This TCR beta chain was found in a study of identical twins. This clonotype was observed a few times. What it recognizes is unknown. TCRdb fed the 5' RACE reads into MiXCR, producing one record per CDR3 protein. The data contain roughly 490,000 distinct CDR3 sequences, roughly an eighth of them seen just once; the ten biggest clones take up 0.8% to 1%. General study results and limits: The study reached conclusions through statistical analysis that was cross-sectional, not following the same donors. Out-of-frame alpha sequences common to twins were enriched for low generation probability.

The germline CDR1 and CDR2 sequences are SEHNR and FQNEAQ (reference sequence). V lost 0 bases to trimming and J lost 6 bases, with 14 bases between them. This CDR3 has 15 amino acids. The same data also went into a second study, on yellow fever vaccine responses in identical twins. That work contributes: Vaccine-induced T cell responses in twins were reportedly observed to appear partly convergent, partly personalized.

Material for sequencing was CD4+ T cells sorted from blood. The V gene is TRBV7-9, the J gene TRBJ1-2; D possibly corresponds to TRBD1 (6 bases). This clonotype originated in a woman between 18 and 29 years old in good health. CDR3 DNA sequence: TGTGCCAGCAGCTTAGCCGGGACACATGTAAATGGCTACACCTTC. Protein: CASSLAGTHVNGYTF.